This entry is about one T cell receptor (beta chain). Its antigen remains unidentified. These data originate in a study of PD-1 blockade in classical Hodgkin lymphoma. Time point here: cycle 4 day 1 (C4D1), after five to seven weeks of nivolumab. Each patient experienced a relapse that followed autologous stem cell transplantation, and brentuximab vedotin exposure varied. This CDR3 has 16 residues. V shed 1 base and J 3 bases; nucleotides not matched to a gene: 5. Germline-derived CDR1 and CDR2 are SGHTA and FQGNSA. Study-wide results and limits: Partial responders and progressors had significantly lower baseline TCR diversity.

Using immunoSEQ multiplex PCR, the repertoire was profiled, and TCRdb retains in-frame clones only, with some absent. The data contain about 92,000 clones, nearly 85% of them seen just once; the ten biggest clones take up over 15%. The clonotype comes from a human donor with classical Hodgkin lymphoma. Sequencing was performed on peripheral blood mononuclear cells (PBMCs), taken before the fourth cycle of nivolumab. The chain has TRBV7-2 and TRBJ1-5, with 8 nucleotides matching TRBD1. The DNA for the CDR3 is TGTGCCAGCAGCTTAGTTGGACAGGGCCCCAATCAGCCCCAGCATTTT. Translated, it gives CASSLVGQGPNQPQHF.